A selection of T cell receptor beta chains follows, all from one sample in a study of control samples from healthy donors and cancer patients. The assay was immunoSEQ multiplex PCR, and TCRdb's table has in-frame clones only and misses some. This sample has 170,000 or so clones; around 91% occur once, and the top ten carry roughly 1.3%. The sample consisted of blood. These receptors were taken from a woman aged 50 to 60 in good health. Each CDR3 is given with its conserved first and last residue. The D gene is left open where the match is weak. Rows give clone size only sometimes, using once, few, many, or a class for an expanded clone.

size,length,D,V,J,DNA,CDR3
-,16,TRBD2,TRBV28,TRBJ2-1,TGTGCCAGCAAAGGGACTAGCGGGAGGGCCGGTAATGAGCAGTTCTTC,CASKGTSGRAGNEQFF
-,17,TRBD2,TRBV6-6,TRBJ2-7,TGTGCCAGCAGTCCGACTAGCGGGGGGCCCAGCTCCTACGAGCAGTACTTC,CASSPTSGGPSSYEQYF
-,13,-,TRBV2,TRBJ1-1,TGTGCCAGCACTAAAGGGGGGAGCACTGAAGCTTTCTTT,CASTKGGSTEAFF
-,15,-,TRBV28,TRBJ1-2,TGTGCCAGCAGTTTATCGGGGAACAGGGTGATTGGCTACACCTTC,CASSLSGNRVIGYTF
-,15,-,TRBV5-1,TRBJ2-7,TGCGCCAGCAGCCTGGAAGGGGCTAGCGCCTACGAGCAGTACTTC,CASSLEGASAYEQYF
-,16,TRBD2,TRBV7-8,TRBJ2-3,TGTGCCAGCAGCACGGGACTAGCGGGAGTTGTAGATACGCAGTATTTT,CASSTGLAGVVDTQYF
-,15,-,TRBV27,TRBJ2-1,TGTGCCAGCAGTTTAAGGGGCAGCTCCTACAATGAGCAGTTCTTC,CASSLRGSSYNEQFF
-,15,-,TRBV7-8,TRBJ1-4,TGTGCCAGCAGCGGAGAGGGACACTGGGGTGAAAAACTGTTTTTT,CASSGEGHWGEKLFF
-,12,-,TRBV6-1,TRBJ1-1,TGTGCCAGCAGTGACCTGAACACTGAAGCTTTCTTT,CASSDLNTEAFF
-,11,-,TRBV20-1,TRBJ1-4,TGCAGTGCTAGAGTAGGTGTTAGCTTGTTTTTT,CSARVGVSLFF
-,17,-,TRBV28,TRBJ1-5,TGTGCCAGCACCCAGGTGTCGGGACATTATAGCAATCAGCCCCAGCATTTT,CASTQVSGHYSNQPQHF
-,17,TRBD2,TRBV7-6,TRBJ2-1,TGTGCCAGCAGCTTAGCGCGAGTAGCGGGCCTCTACAATGAGCAGTTCTTC,CASSLARVAGLYNEQFF
-,12,-,TRBV11-1,TRBJ2-7,TGTGCCGGGGAAGACAGGACCTACGAGCAGTACTTC,CAGEDRTYEQYF
-,13,-,TRBV18,TRBJ1-5,TGTGCCAGCTCAGTACACAGGGATCAGCCCCAGCATTTT,CASSVHRDQPQHF
once,13,-,TRBV2,TRBJ1-4,TGTGCCAGCAGTGTACAGGGCGGGGAAAAACTGTTTTTT,CASSVQGGEKLFF
-,17,TRBD1,TRBV7-2,TRBJ1-1,TGTGCCAGCAGCTACCGGACAGGGGGCGGAGGGACCACTGAAGCTTTCTTT,CASSYRTGGGGTTEAFF
-,17,TRBD2,TRBV6-8,TRBJ2-7,TGTGCCAGCAGTTACCGCCCGGCCGCGGGAGAGGACAACGAGCAGTACTTC,CASSYRPAAGEDNEQYF
-,14,TRBD1,TRBV27,TRBJ1-2,TGTGCCAGCAGACGGGACAGGGGTACCTATGGCTACACCTTC,CASRRDRGTYGYTF
-,13,-,TRBV7-9,TRBJ1-2,TGTGCCAGCAGCACTGGGCCATTGAAGGGCTACACCTTC,CASSTGPLKGYTF
-,15,TRBD2,TRBV11-2,TRBJ2-2,TGTGCCAGCAGCCCTCCGGGACTACCATCCGGGGAGCTGTTTTTT,CASSPPGLPSGELFF
-,15,-,TRBV6-1,TRBJ1-6,TGTGCCAGCAGTGACCTCGGACAGTCTAATTCACCCCTCCACTTT,CASSDLGQSNSPLHF
once,14,TRBD1,TRBV7-9,TRBJ1-5,TGTGCCAGCAGCCAGGGGGCGAACAATCAGCCCCAGCATTTT,CASSQGANNQPQHF
-,12,-,TRBV15,TRBJ2-7,TGTGCCACCAGCAGGAGATCTAACGAGCAGTACTTC,CATSRRSNEQYF
-,14,TRBD2,TRBV29-1,TRBJ2-1,TGCAGCGCGAGGGGACTAGCGGGAGATGGTGAGCAGTTCTTC,CSARGLAGDGEQFF
-,15,-,TRBV9,TRBJ2-3,TGTGCCAGCAGCACATCTCAGGGGAACACAGATACGCAGTATTTT,CASSTSQGNTDTQYF
-,14,-,TRBV2,TRBJ2-3,TGTGCCAGCAGGGTCTTGGGACGCGCAGATACGCAGTATTTT,CASRVLGRADTQYF
-,14,-,TRBV6-5,TRBJ1-5,TGTGCCAGCAGTTCAGCAGGGGACACTCAGCCCCAGCATTTT,CASSSAGDTQPQHF
-,15,-,TRBV9,TRBJ2-2,TGTGCCAGCAGCGTCTACCTGGACTTGAGGGGGGAGCTGTTTTTT,CASSVYLDLRGELFF
-,15,TRBD2,TRBV3-1/TRBV3-2,TRBJ2-5,TGTGCCAGCAGCGAGGGACTAGCGGGGGGTCAGACCCAGTACTTC,CASSEGLAGGQTQYF
-,15,-,TRBV5-1,TRBJ1-1,TGCGCCAGCAGCTTGGGCGCAGGGAGGAACACTGAAGCTTTCTTT,CASSLGAGRNTEAFF
-,16,TRBD2,TRBV15,TRBJ2-1,TGTGCCACCAGCAGGTCTAGCGGAAGGGGCTACAATGAGCAGTTCTTC,CATSRSSGRGYNEQFF
-,14,-,TRBV5-1,TRBJ2-5,TGCGCCAGCAGCTCGCGGGACCCCGGGGAGACCCAGTACTTC,CASSSRDPGETQYF
-,16,-,TRBV14,TRBJ2-1,TGTGCCAGCAAAGGGGTTCGGGGCCGAGACAGCACCGAGCAGTTCTTC,CASKGVRGRDSTEQFF
-,15,TRBD1,TRBV6-5,TRBJ1-5,TGTGCCAGCAGGGGACAGGCTTATAGCAATCAGCCCCAGCATTTT,CASRGQAYSNQPQHF
-,14,TRBD1,TRBV7-2,TRBJ1-2,TGTGCCAGCAGGTCCGGGACAGGGAACTATGGCTACACCTTC,CASRSGTGNYGYTF